Only a few counts were recorded for the clone carrying this TCR beta chain. Its cognate antigen is unknown. J was trimmed by 3 bases and V by 6 bases; bases with no gene match: 8. The CDR3 is made up of 14 amino acids. After constant-region reverse-primer amplification, full-length variable regions underwent semi-nested PCR with Nested Universal Primer A. TCRdb re-derived calls from the 5' RACE reads in MiXCR, one entry per CDR3 protein. The sample consists of around 34,000 distinct CDR3 sequences, 27% of them appearing once. Treg sorting used a CD4+CD25+CD127-/low gate. Study findings and constraints: The TCR gene usage of tumor memory CD4+ T cells clustered together with blood and lymph node memory CD4+ cells and with lymph node naive CD4+ cells.

Sequences were obtained from tumor-infiltrating Tregs sorted from the breast tumor. This sequence originates from a female donor with breast cancer. The rearrangement links TRBV12-3 or TRBV12-4 to TRBJ2-7, with 7 bases identical to TRBD1. CDR3 region: CASRSGQNHYEQYF. The CDR3 DNA follows: TGTGCCAGCAGATCGGGACAGAACCACTACGAGCAGTACTTC.